These T cell receptor beta chains were read from a single sample in a study of T cells in Graves' hyperthyroidism and ophthalmopathy. From the multiplex PCR reads, TCRdb called clonotypes with MiXCR, one entry per CDR3 protein. The sample has 410,000 or so distinct CDR3 sequences; 14% to 15% are singletons. The sequencing sample was made of blood. These receptors were taken from a man younger than 35 with Graves' ophthalmopathy. CDR3s include the opening cysteine and the closing phenylalanine or tryptophan. The order of the fields is V gene, J gene, CDR3 protein.

v_gene: TRBV7-3
j_gene: TRBJ1-5
CDR3aa: CASSDGGNQPQHF

v_gene: TRBV5-1
j_gene: TRBJ1-5
CDR3aa: CASSEGTGGQPQHF

v_gene: TRBV5-1
j_gene: TRBJ2-5
CDR3aa: CASSRILEGETQYF

v_gene: TRBV24-1
j_gene: TRBJ2-7
CDR3aa: CATSDLPEGGRTYEQYF

v_gene: TRBV7-3
j_gene: TRBJ2-6
CDR3aa: CASSVQGSGANVLTF

v_gene: TRBV9
j_gene: TRBJ1-5
CDR3aa: CASSVGTGEQPQHF

v_gene: TRBV20-1
j_gene: TRBJ2-1
CDR3aa: CSARATSGSRYNEQFF

v_gene: TRBV10-3
j_gene: TRBJ2-1
CDR3aa: CAIRNSDEQFF

v_gene: TRBV30
j_gene: TRBJ2-1
CDR3aa: CAWSVMGHEQFF

v_gene: TRBV3-1
j_gene: TRBJ2-4
CDR3aa: CASSQRGAKNIQYF

v_gene: TRBV29-1
j_gene: TRBJ1-2
CDR3aa: CSVEGRGRDVYTF

v_gene: TRBV12-3/TRBV12-4
j_gene: TRBJ2-1
CDR3aa: CASSSTGGGNNEQFF

v_gene: TRBV5-1
j_gene: TRBJ2-7
CDR3aa: CASSLGTSAYEQLF

v_gene: TRBV5-1
j_gene: TRBJ1-1
CDR3aa: CASSLVVNTEAFF

v_gene: TRBV12-3/TRBV12-4
j_gene: TRBJ1-4
CDR3aa: CASSRPQGAATNEKLFF

v_gene: TRBV2
j_gene: TRBJ1-4
CDR3aa: CASSEDGYGGPNEKLFF

v_gene: TRBV11-3
j_gene: TRBJ1-1
CDR3aa: CASGLSRMNTEAFF

v_gene: TRBV19
j_gene: TRBJ2-7
CDR3aa: CASSIGLADYEQYF

v_gene: TRBV7-2
j_gene: TRBJ2-1
CDR3aa: CASSSRIPGADEQFF

v_gene: TRBV20-1
j_gene: TRBJ2-2
CDR3aa: CSAEARLFAGELFF

v_gene: TRBV9
j_gene: TRBJ2-1
CDR3aa: CASSALNREINEQFF

v_gene: TRBV27
j_gene: TRBJ1-5
CDR3aa: CASSLSQGQPQHF

v_gene: TRBV7-8
j_gene: TRBJ1-2
CDR3aa: CASSTTTGANYGYTF

v_gene: TRBV20-1
j_gene: TRBJ2-7
CDR3aa: CSARLGQLGHEQYF

v_gene: TRBV15
j_gene: TRBJ1-1
CDR3aa: CATSSTTGTGNTEAFF

v_gene: TRBV30
j_gene: TRBJ2-7
CDR3aa: CAWSTSGGSPYEQYF

v_gene: TRBV10-3
j_gene: TRBJ1-2
CDR3aa: CAISDGTVGGYTF

v_gene: TRBV6-6
j_gene: TRBJ2-4
CDR3aa: CASSYSGTENIQYF

v_gene: TRBV27
j_gene: TRBJ1-1
CDR3aa: CASKVSGTPTHEAFF

v_gene: TRBV7-9
j_gene: TRBJ1-1
CDR3aa: CASRPFGGKNTEAFF

v_gene: TRBV29-1
j_gene: TRBJ2-1
CDR3aa: CSVAWQALGNEQFF

v_gene: TRBV20-1
j_gene: TRBJ2-2
CDR3aa: CSARLAGGRLGSSGELFF

v_gene: TRBV27
j_gene: TRBJ2-1
CDR3aa: CASSFRHNEQFF

v_gene: TRBV27
j_gene: TRBJ2-1
CDR3aa: CASSLSGPYNEQFF

v_gene: TRBV6-2/TRBV6-3
j_gene: TRBJ2-5
CDR3aa: CASSYSGIETQYF

v_gene: TRBV27
j_gene: TRBJ1-6
CDR3aa: CASYSLSGGYNSPLHF

v_gene: TRBV6-1
j_gene: TRBJ1-2
CDR3aa: CASSEWRANYGYTF

v_gene: TRBV11-2
j_gene: TRBJ1-6
CDR3aa: CASSSAGVNSPLHF

v_gene: TRBV19
j_gene: TRBJ2-5
CDR3aa: CASSITLAGGLQETQYF

v_gene: TRBV20-1
j_gene: TRBJ1-1
CDR3aa: CSASGGTNTEAFF

v_gene: TRBV9
j_gene: TRBJ2-1
CDR3aa: CASSDGTVEEQFF

v_gene: TRBV12-3/TRBV12-4
j_gene: TRBJ1-5
CDR3aa: CASSYRAHQPQHF

v_gene: TRBV11-2
j_gene: TRBJ2-5
CDR3aa: CASSPIRLRQGAWETQYF

v_gene: TRBV20-1
j_gene: TRBJ2-1
CDR3aa: CSATTYNEQFF

v_gene: TRBV12-3/TRBV12-4
j_gene: TRBJ1-2
CDR3aa: CASSLIRGWGYTF

v_gene: TRBV15
j_gene: TRBJ2-7
CDR3aa: CATSSLPGAYEQYF

v_gene: TRBV7-8
j_gene: TRBJ1-1
CDR3aa: CASSLKAGGGNGFTEAFF

v_gene: TRBV11-2
j_gene: TRBJ2-6
CDR3aa: CASSSGTGVGSGANVLTF

v_gene: TRBV11-2
j_gene: TRBJ2-1
CDR3aa: CASSLLVAAARQGIIEQFF

v_gene: TRBV20-1
j_gene: TRBJ1-1
CDR3aa: CSASFRGLNTEAFF